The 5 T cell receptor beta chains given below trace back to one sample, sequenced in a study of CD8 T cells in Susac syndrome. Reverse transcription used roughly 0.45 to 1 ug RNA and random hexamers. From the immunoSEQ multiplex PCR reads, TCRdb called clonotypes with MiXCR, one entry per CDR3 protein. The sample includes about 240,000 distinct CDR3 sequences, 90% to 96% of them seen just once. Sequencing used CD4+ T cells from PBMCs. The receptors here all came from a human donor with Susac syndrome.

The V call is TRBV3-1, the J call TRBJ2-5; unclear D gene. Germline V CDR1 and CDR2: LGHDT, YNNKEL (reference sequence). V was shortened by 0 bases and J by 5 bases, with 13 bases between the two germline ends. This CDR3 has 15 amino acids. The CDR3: CASSQDGASRETQYF. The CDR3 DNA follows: TGTGCCAGCAGCCAAGACGGCGCCAGTCGGGAGACCCAGTACTTC.

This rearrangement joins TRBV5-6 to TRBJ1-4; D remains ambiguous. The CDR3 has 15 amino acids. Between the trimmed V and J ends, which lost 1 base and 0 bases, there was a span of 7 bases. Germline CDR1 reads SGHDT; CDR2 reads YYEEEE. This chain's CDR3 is CASSLTGTTNEKLFF. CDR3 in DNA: TGTGCCAGCAGCTTGACGGGCACAACTAATGAAAAACTGTTTTTT.

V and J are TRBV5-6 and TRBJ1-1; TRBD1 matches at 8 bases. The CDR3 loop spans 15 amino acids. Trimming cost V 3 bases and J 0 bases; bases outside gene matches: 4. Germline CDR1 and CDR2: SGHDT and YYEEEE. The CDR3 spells CASSYGTGMNTEAFF. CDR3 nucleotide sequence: TGTGCCAGCAGCTACGGGACAGGAATGAACACTGAAGCTTTCTTT.

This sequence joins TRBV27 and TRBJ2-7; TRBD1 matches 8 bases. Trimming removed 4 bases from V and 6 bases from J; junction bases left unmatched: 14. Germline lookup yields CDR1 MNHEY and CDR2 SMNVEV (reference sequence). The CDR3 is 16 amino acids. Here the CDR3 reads CASSSNYLKQGVEQYF. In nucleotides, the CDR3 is TGTGCCAGCAGTTCCAATTACCTCAAACAGGGGGTCGAGCAGTACTTC.

The CDR3 loop is CASSLKQGTDTQYF. The CDR3 DNA is TGTGCCAGCAGCTTGAAACAGGGAACAGATACGCAGTATTTT. The rearrangement uses TRBV5-8 and TRBJ2-3; a possible D gene is TRBD1 (6 bases). The CDR3 sequence is 14 residues long. The germline V gene has CDR1 SGHTS and CDR2 YDEGEE. V lost 1 base and J 3 bases, leaving 9 bases between the germline ends.